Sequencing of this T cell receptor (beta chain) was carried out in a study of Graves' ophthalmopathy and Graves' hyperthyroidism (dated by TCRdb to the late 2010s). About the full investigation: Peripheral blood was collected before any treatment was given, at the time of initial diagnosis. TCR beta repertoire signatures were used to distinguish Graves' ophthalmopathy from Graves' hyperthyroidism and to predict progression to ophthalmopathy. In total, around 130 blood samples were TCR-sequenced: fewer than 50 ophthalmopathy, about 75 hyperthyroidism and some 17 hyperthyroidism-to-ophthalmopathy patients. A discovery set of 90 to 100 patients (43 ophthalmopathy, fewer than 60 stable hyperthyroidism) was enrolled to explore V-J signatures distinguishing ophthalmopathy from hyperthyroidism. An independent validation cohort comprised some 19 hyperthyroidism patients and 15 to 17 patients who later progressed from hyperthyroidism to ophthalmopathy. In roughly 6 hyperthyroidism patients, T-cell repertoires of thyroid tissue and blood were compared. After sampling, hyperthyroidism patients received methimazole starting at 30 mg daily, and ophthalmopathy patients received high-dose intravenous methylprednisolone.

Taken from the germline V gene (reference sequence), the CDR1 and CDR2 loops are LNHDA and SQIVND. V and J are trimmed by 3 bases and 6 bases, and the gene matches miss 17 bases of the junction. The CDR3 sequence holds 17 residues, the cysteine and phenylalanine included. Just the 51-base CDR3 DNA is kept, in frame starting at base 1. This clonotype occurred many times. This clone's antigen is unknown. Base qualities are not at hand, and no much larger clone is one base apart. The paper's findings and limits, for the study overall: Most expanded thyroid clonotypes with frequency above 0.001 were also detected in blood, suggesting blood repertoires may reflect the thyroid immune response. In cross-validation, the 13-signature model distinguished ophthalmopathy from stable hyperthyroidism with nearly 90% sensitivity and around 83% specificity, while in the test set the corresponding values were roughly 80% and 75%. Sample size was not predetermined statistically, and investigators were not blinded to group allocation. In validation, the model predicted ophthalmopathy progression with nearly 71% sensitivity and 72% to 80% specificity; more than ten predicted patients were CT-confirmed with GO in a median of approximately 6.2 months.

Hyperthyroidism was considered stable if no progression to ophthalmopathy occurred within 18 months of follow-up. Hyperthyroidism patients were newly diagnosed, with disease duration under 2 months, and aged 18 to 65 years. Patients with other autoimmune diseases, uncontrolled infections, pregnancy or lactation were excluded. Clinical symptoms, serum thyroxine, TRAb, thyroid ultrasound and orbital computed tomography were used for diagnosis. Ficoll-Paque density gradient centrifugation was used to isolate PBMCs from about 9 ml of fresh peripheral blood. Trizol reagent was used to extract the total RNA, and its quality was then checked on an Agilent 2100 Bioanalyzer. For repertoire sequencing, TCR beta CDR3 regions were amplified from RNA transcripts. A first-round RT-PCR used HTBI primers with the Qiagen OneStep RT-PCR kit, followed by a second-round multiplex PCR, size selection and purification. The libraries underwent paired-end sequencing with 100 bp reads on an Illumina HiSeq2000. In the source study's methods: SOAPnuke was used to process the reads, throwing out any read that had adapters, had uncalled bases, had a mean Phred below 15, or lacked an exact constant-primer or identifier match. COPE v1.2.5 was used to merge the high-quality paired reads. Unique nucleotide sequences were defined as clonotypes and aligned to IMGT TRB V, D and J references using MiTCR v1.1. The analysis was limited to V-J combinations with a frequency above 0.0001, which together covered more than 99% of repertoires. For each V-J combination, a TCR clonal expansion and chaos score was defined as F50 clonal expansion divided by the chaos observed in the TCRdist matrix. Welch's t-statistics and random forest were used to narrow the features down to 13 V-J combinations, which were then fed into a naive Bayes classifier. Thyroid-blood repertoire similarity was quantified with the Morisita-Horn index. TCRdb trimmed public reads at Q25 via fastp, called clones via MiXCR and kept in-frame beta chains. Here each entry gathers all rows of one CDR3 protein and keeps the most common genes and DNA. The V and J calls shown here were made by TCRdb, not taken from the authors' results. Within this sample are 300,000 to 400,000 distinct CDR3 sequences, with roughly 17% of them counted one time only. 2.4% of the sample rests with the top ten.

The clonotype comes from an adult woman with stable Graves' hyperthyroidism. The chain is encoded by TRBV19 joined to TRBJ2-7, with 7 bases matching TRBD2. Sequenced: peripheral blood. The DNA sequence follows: TGTGCCAGTAGTATTTGGGTTGGCGGGAGCTATCCGAGCGAGCAGTACTTC. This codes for CASSIWVGGSYPSEQYF.